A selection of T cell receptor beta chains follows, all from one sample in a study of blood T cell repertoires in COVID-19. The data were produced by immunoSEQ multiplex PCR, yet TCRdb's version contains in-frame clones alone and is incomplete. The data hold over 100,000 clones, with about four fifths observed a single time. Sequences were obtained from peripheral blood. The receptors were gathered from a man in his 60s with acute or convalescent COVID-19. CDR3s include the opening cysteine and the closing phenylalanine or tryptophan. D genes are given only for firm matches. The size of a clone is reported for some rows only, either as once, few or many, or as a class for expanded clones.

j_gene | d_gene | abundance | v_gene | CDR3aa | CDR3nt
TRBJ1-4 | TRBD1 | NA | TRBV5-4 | CASSSGTGDEKLFF | TGTGCCAGCAGCTCCGGGACAGGGGACGAAAAACTGTTTTTT
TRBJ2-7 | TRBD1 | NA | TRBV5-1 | CASSLVGQGEGEQYF | TGCGCCAGCAGCTTGGTGGGACAGGGAGAGGGAGAGCAGTACTTC
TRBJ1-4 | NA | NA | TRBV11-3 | CASQEAATNEKLFF | TGTGCCAGCCAAGAGGCAGCAACTAATGAAAAACTGTTTTTT
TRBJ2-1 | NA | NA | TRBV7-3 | CASSPQRSYNEQFF | TGTGCCAGCAGCCCCCAGCGGTCCTACAATGAGCAGTTCTTC
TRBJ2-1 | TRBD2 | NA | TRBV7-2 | CASSFAGGRSNEQFF | TGTGCCAGCAGCTTTGCGGGGGGGCGTAGCAATGAGCAGTTCTTC
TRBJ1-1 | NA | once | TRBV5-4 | CASSLVAGMDTEAFF | TGTGCCAGCAGCTTGGTAGCGGGGATGGACACTGAAGCTTTCTTT
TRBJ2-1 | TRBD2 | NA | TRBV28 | CASSIPGLAIIEQFF | TGTGCCAGCAGTATCCCGGGACTAGCGATCATCGAGCAGTTCTTC
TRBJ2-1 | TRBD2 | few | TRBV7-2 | CASSLARSSGSGEQFF | TGTGCCAGCAGCTTAGCGCGGAGTAGCGGGAGCGGTGAGCAGTTCTTC
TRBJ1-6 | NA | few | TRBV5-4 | CASSLDRDNSPLHF | TGTGCCAGCAGCCTGGACAGAGATAATTCACCCCTCCACTTT
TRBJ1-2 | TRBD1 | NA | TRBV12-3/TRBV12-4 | CASSLGQGYGYTF | TGTGCCAGCAGTTTGGGACAGGGTTATGGCTACACCTTC
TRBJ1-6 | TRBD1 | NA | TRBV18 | CASLPPAGQGYSPLHF | TGTGCCAGCTTACCACCCGCGGGACAGGGCTATTCACCCCTCCACTTT
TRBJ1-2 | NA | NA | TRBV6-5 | CASSSSVYGYTF | TGTGCCAGCAGTTCCTCCGTCTATGGCTACACCTTC
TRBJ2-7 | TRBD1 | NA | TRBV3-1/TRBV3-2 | CASSQPGTGSYEQYF | TGTGCCAGCAGCCAACCCGGGACAGGGTCCTACGAGCAGTACTTC
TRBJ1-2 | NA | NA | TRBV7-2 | CASSFNRDNYGYTF | TGTGCCAGCAGCTTCAACAGGGACAACTATGGCTACACCTTC
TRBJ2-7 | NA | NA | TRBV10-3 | CAIRSTGYEQYF | TGTGCCATCAGGAGTACGGGCTACGAGCAGTACTTC
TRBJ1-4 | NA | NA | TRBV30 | CAWSVDRSNEKLFF | TGTGCCTGGAGTGTTGACAGGAGTAATGAAAAACTGTTTTTT
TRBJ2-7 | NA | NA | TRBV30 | CAWSGQGYEQYF | TGTGCCTGGAGTGGGCAGGGTTACGAGCAGTACTTC
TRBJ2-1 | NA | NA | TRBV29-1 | CSVAGDRIEQFF | TGCAGCGTCGCAGGGGATCGGATTGAGCAGTTCTTC
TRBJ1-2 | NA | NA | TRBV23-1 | CASSPPGGRNYGYTF | TGCGCCAGCAGCCCCCCGGGGGGGAGGAACTATGGCTACACCTTC
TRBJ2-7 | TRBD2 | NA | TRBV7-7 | CASSLSSGTLEQYF | TGTGCTAGCAGCTTGTCTAGCGGGACTCTCGAGCAGTACTTC
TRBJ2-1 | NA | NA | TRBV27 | CASSLGPAAYNEQFF | TGTGCCAGCAGTTTGGGGCCAGCCGCCTACAATGAGCAGTTCTTC
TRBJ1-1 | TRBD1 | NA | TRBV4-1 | CASSPGQGMNTEAFF | TGCGCCAGCAGCCCCGGACAGGGGATGAACACTGAAGCTTTCTTT
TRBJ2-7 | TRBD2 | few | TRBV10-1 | CASSDDMGSSGDYEQYF | TGCGCCAGCAGTGATGATATGGGATCTAGCGGGGACTACGAGCAGTACTTC
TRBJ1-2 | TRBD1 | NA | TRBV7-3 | CASSSPGTGNGYTF | TGTGCCAGCAGCTCCCCCGGGACAGGGAACGGCTACACCTTC
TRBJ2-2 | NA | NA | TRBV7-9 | CASSPQLDWRTGELFF | TGTGCCAGCAGCCCACAACTTGATTGGAGGACCGGGGAGCTGTTTTTT
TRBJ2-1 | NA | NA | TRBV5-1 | CASSLASSGEQFF | TGCGCCAGCAGCTTGGCTAGCTCCGGGGAGCAGTTCTTC
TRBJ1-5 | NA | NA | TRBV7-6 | CASSLQSGLNQPQHF | TGTGCCAGCAGCTTACAGTCAGGGCTCAACCAGCCCCAGCATTTT
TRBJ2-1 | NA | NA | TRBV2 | CASRAPRDEQFF | TGTGCCAGCAGGGCCCCCCGGGATGAGCAGTTCTTC
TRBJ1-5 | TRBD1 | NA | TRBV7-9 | CASSSNRGHSNQPQHF | TGTGCCAGCAGCTCCAACAGGGGGCATAGCAATCAGCCCCAGCATTTT
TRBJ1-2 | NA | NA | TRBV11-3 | CASSLNAAGQLYGYTF | TGTGCCAGCAGCTTAAATGCGGCAGGACAGCTCTATGGCTACACCTTC
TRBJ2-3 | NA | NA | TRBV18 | CASSPPGAYEGQYF | TGTGCCAGCTCACCACCTGGGGCTTACGAAGGGCAGTATTTT
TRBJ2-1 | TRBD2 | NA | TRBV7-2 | CASSLIGTSGPNEQFF | TGTGCCAGCAGCTTAATTGGGACTAGCGGGCCTAATGAGCAGTTCTTC
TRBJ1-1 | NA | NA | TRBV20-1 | CSASGSGFATEAFF | TGCAGTGCTAGTGGCTCAGGGTTTGCAACTGAAGCTTTCTTT
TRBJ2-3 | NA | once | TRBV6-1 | CASSELGSTDTQYF | TGTGCCAGCAGTGAACTAGGTAGCACAGATACGCAGTATTTT
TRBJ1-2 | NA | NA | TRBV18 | CASSPLTPNYGYTF | TGTGCCAGCTCACCATTAACACCTAACTATGGCTACACCTTC
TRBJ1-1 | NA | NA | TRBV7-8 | CASSITPNTEAFF | TGTGCCAGCAGCATTACACCGAACACTGAAGCTTTCTTT
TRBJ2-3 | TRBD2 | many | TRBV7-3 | CASSFSGGAFTDTQYF | TGTGCCAGCAGCTTTAGCGGGGGGGCCTTCACAGATACGCAGTATTTT
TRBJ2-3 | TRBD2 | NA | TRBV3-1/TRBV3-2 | CASSQDTRLAGGTDTQYF | TGTGCCAGCAGCCAAGATACGAGACTAGCGGGGGGGACAGATACGCAGTATTTT
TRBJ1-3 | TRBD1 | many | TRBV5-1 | CASSLEGQGRNTIYF | TGCGCCAGCAGCTTGGAGGGACAGGGGAGAAACACCATATATTTT
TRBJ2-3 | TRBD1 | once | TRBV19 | CASSIAGTATDTQYF | TGTGCCAGTAGTATAGCAGGGACAGCCACAGATACGCAGTATTTT
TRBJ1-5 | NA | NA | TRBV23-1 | CASSQSQGFPQPQHF | TGCGCCAGCAGTCAATCTCAGGGATTTCCTCAGCCCCAGCATTTT